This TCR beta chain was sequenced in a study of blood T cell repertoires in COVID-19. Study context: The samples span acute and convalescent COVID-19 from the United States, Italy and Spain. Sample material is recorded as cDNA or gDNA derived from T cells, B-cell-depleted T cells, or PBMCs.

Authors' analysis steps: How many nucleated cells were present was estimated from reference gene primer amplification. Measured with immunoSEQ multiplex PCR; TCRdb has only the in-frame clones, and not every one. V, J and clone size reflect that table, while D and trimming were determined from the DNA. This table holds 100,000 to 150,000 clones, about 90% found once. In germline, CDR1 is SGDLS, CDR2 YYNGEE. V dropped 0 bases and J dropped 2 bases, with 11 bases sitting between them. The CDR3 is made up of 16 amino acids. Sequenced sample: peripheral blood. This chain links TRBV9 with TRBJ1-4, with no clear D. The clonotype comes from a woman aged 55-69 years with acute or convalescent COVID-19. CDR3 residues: CASSVATGLTNEKLFF. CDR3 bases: TGTGCCAGCAGCGTAGCTACGGGGTTGACTAATGAAAAACTGTTTTTT.